This TCR beta chain originates from a study of blood T cells in healthy people across ages. With V trimmed by 4 bases and J by 4 bases, 9 bases remained unmatched. This CDR3 is 14 amino acids long. Germline V CDR1 and CDR2: SQVTM, ANQGSEA. A sample-barcoded 5' primer and a J-beta primer mix were used in a second PCR of roughly 7 to 12 cycles. TCRdb reanalysed the 5' RACE reads using MiXCR and keeps one entry per CDR3 protein. The sample yields about 1.5 million distinct CDR3 sequences, 40% to 45% seen once. This chain uses TRBV29-1 with TRBJ1-2; 7 nucleotides match TRBD1. The sequenced material came from blood. This TCR derives from a woman aged 18-29 years in good health. The CDR3 nucleotides read TGCAGCGTTGGAGAGGGCAACAGGGGCTATGGCTACACCTTC. It yields the protein CSVGEGNRGYGYTF. The whole variable domain, filled in from reference TRBV29-1 and TRBJ1-2, reads SAVISQKPSRDICQRGTSLTIQCQVDSQVTMMFWYRQQPGQSLTLIATANQGSEATYESGFVIDKFPISRPNLTFSTLTVSNMSPEDSSIYLCSVGEGNRGYGYTFGSGTRLTVV.